This entry describes one T cell receptor beta chain. Its specificity is not known. The V gene's germline CDR1 is SGHNT and CDR2 YYREEE (reference sequence). The CDR3 spans 17 residues. Trimming cost V 0 bases and J 1 base; bases outside gene matches: 4. The sample originates from a study of cytomegalovirus exposure and HLA in healthy donors. Whole-study results and caveats: Reported findings show TCR beta sequences accurately forecast HLA-A and HLA-B alleles in most subjects.

The PCR had 60 Vbeta and 13 Jbeta primers. Some clones are missing from TCRdb's copy, which holds only in-frame ones; the method was immunoSEQ multiplex PCR. The table includes about 220,000 clones, about 80% detected once. This clonotype originated in a man between 18 and 35 years old in good health and CMV-seronegative. This sequence joins TRBV5-4 and TRBJ2-6; 7 nucleotides match TRBD1. Input material: PBMCs. The CDR3 DNA is TGTGCCAGCAGCTTGGGGGGGACAGCGTCTGGGGCCAACGTCCTGACTTTC. Its translation: CASSLGGTASGANVLTF.